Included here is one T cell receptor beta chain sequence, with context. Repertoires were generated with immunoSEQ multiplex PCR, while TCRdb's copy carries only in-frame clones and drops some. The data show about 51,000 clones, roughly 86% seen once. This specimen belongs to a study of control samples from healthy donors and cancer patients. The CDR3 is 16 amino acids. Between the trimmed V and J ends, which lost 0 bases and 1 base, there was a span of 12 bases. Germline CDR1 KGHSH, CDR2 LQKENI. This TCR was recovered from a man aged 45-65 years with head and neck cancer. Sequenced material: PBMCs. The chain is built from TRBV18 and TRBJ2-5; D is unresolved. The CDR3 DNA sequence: TGTGCCAGCTCACCACCAGGGCCGGTAGTCCAAGAGACCCAGTACTTC. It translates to CASSPPGPVVQETQYF.